This TCR beta chain was retrieved from a study of OX40 agonist ivuxolimab in advanced cancers. Turning to the overall study: The costimulatory receptor OX40 (CD134) was targeted by ivuxolimab, a fully human IgG2 agonistic monoclonal antibody. Intravenous ivuxolimab was administered to patients every 2 weeks at six dose levels: 0.01, 0.1, 0.3, 1.5, 3 and 10 mg/kg. Among the 50 to 55 dose-escalation patients, around 19 had hepatocellular carcinoma, approximately 15 melanoma, 9 renal cell carcinoma and 9 head and neck cancer. In the dose-escalation cohort, 70% to 85% of patients were male, and the mean age was 60 years with a range of roughly 23 to 79. Patients were allowed to have had prior anti-PD-1, anti-PD-L1 or anti-CTLA-4 therapy, and more than 35% of the dose-escalation patients had been treated with checkpoint inhibitors. Three dose-escalation patients achieved partial responses, one with hepatocellular carcinoma and two with cutaneous melanoma. Peripheral TCRbeta sequencing aimed to test whether ivuxolimab altered TCR sequence diversity and caused clonal T-cell expansion. The paper reports the monotherapy dose-escalation portion (N of about 47 patients) of the phase I ivuxolimab trial. Broad study findings and their caveats: In partial responders in the 0.1-3.0 mg/kg groups, normalized peripheral clonal expansion was found to be among the lowest, especially among CD8+ T cells. At doses of 0.1 to 3.0 mg/kg, clonal expansion of both CD4+ and CD8+ T cells in blood was seen between baseline and week 6. Low levels of normalized T-cell clonal expansion were also seen in some nonresponding patients. After ivuxolimab, CD8+ T cells had more expanded clones than CD4+ T cells on average. The antigen specificity of the peripheral T cells that underwent clonal expansion was not determined.

To note about this clone: The antigen it recognizes is unknown. Qualities for individual bases were not recorded, and no much larger clone is one base off.

The trial excluded patients who had a history of autoimmune disease or were on systemic immunosuppression. In every dose cohort, peripheral blood was drawn for TCR sequencing at baseline, cycle 4 day 1, and cycle 7 day 1. Samples came from an open-label, multicenter, first-in-human phase I dose-escalation trial of ivuxolimab. The trial enrolled adults with locally advanced or metastatic head and neck squamous cell, hepatocellular, melanoma or renal cell carcinoma. Before TCR sequencing, CD4+ T cells and CD8+ T cells were sorted from peripheral blood as separate populations. The germline V gene gives CDR1 as SGHAT and CDR2 as FQNNGV. Trimming removed 5 bases from V and 6 bases from J; the gene matches leave 6 bases unexplained. Counted from cysteine to phenylalanine, this CDR3 has 14 amino acids. This entry keeps only the CDR3 DNA: 42 bases, framed from base 1. Genomic DNA was extracted from sorted cells for sequencing of the TCRbeta CDR3 region. The immunoSEQ Assay was used for sequencing of TCRbeta CDR3 regions. Held by TCRdb, this immuneACCESS table contains in-frame sequences only and omits some clones. Under half of the omission traces to an unresolved V gene where checked; the cause of the rest is unknown. This sample holds about 77,000 clones; over 70% were observed only once. Of the sample, around 0.56% falls within the top ten clones.

This TCR was recovered from an adult with an advanced solid tumor such as melanoma, head and neck, liver or kidney cancer. The sample consisted of CD4+ or CD8+ T cells sorted from blood, taken in a trial of the OX40 agonist ivuxolimab. Rearrangement joined TRBV11-2 to TRBJ1-5; 8 junctional bases match TRBD1. The CDR3 has the sequence CASSVTGGAQPQHF. DNA sequence: TGTGCCAGCAGCGTCACAGGGGGGGCTCAGCCCCAGCATTTT. Reference TRBV11-2 and TRBJ1-5 genes cover what lies past the CDR3, so the full variable domain is EAGVAQSPRYKIIEKRQSVAFWCNPISGHATLYWYQQILGQGPKLLIQFQNNGVVDDSQLPKDRFSAERLKGVDSTLKIQPAKLEDSAVYLCASSVTGGAQPQHFGDGTRLSIL.